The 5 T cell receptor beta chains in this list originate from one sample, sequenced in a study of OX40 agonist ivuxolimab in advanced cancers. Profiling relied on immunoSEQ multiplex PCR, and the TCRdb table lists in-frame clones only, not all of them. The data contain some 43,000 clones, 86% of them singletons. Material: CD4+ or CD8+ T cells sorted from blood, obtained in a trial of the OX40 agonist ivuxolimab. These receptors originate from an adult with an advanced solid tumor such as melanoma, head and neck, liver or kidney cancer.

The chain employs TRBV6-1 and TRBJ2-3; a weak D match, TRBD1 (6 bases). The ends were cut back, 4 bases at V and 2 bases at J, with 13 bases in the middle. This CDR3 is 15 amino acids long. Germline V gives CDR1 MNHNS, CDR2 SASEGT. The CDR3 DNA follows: TGTGCCAGCAGTGTGTTCGGGACAAACACAGATACGCAGTATTTT. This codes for CASSVFGTNTDTQYF.

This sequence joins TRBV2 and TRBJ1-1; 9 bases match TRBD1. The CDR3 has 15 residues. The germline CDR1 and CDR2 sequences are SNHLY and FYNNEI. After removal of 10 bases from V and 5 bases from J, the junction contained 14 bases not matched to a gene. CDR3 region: CATQTKTGGRTEAFF. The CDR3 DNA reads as TGTGCCACACAAACCAAGACAGGGGGGAGGACTGAAGCTTTCTTT.

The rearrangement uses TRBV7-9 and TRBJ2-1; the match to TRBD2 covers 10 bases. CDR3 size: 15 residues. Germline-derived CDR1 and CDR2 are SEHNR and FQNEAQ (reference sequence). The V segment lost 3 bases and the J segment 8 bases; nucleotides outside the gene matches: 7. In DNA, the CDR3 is TGTGCCAGCAGCTTCAGTCTAGCGGGAGTCTATGAGCAGTTCTTC. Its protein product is CASSFSLAGVYEQFF.

For the CDR3, the DNA is TGTGCCAGCAGCGTGAGCTACCTGGAAGGTACGCAGTATTTT. Its protein product is CASSVSYLEGTQYF. This chain joins TRBV9 and TRBJ2-3; D ambiguous. CDR1 and CDR2 from the germline V gene are SGDLS and YYNGEE. V lost 2 bases to trimming and J lost 8 bases, with 15 bases between them. CDR3 length equals 14 residues.

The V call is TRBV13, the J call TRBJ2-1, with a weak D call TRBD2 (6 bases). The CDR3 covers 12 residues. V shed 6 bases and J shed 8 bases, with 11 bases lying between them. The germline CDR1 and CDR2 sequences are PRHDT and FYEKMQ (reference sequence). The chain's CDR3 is CASSGASDEQFF. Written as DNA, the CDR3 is TGTGCCAGCAGTGGGGCTAGCGATGAGCAGTTCTTC.